Sequencing of this TCR beta chain was carried out in a study of regulatory T cells in long-lasting Graves disease. Study results and limitations: Persistent disease showed a preference for TRBV28, TRBJ1-2 and TRBJ2-5. Persistent Graves' patients had lower TCR diversity than newly diagnosed ones. Persistent patients had a count of shared public clonotypes (approximately 3,000) that exceeded that of new patients (approximately 1,000).

As to time point: persistent/refractory GD, antithyroid drugs over 5 years with positive TRAb. There was RNA extracted from PBMCs, and the TCR library was made from it. The patients were drawn from one endocrinology department in Xi'an, China. This clonotype was found many times. Its antigen is not known. TCR beta libraries were built with iRepertoire HTBI primers and Arm-PCR of CDR3 regions. Each CDR3 protein gets one entry after TCRdb re-called the multiplex PCR reads with MiXCR. The data show 400,000 to 500,000 distinct CDR3 sequences, with 21% seen just once and 14% held by the top ten. Germline V gives CDR1 MDHEN, CDR2 SYDVKM. The CDR3 is made up of 12 amino acids. The V gene lost 8 bases and the J gene lost 4 bases, with 11 bases spanning the gap.

This receptor was obtained from a female donor with Graves disease. The V gene is TRBV28, the J gene TRBJ1-1; the D is unclear. Here the sequenced sample was peripheral blood mononuclear cells (PBMCs), taken when the disease was refractory, from a patient treated with antithyroid drugs. The CDR3 nucleotides read TGTGCCAGCCAGGAGGAGGTCACTGAAGCTTTCTTT. It yields the protein CASQEEVTEAFF.